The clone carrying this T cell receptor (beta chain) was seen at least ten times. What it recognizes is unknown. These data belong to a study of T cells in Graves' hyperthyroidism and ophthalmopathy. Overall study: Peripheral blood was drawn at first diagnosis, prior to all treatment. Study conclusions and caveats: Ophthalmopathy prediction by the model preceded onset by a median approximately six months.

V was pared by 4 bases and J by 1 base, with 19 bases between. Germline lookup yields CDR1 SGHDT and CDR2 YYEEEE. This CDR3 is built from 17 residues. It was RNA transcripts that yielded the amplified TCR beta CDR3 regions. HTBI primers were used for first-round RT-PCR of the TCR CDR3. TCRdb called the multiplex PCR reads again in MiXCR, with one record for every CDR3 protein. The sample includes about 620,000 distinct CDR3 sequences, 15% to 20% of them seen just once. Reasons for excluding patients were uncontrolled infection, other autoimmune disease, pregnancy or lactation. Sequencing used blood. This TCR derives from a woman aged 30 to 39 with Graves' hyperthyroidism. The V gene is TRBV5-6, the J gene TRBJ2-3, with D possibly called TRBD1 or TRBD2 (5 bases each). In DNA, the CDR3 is TGTGCCAGCAGCCTAGCCACCGGGACGGAAGGCACAGATACGCAGTATTTT. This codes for CASSLATGTEGTDTQYF.